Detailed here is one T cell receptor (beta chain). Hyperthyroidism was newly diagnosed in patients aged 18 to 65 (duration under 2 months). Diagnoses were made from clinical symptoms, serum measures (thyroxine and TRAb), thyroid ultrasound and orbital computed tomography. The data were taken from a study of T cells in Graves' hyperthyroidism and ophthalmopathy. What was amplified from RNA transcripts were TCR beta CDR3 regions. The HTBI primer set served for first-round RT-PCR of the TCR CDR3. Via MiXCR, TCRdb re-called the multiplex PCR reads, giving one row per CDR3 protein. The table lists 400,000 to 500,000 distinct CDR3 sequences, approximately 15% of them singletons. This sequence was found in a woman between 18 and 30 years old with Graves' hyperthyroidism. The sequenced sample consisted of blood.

CDR3 protein: CASSIPGDTGELFF. The DNA of the CDR3 is TGTGCCAGTAGTATACCTGGGGACACCGGGGAGCTGTTTTTT. This chain connects TRBV19 to TRBJ2-2; D is unresolved. The CDR3 sequence is 14 residues long. The germline CDR1 and CDR2 sequences are LNHDA and SQIVND (reference sequence). Trimming stripped 2 bases from V and 3 bases from J, with 7 bases between.